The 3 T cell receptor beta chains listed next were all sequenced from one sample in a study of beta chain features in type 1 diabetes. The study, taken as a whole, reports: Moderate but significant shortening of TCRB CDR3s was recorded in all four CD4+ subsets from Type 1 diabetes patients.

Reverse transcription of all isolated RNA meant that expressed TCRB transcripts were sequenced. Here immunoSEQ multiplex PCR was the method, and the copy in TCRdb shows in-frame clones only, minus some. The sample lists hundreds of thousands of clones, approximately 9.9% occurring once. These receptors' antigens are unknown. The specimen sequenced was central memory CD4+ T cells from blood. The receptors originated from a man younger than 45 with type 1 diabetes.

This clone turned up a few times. The CDR3 DNA reads TGTGCCAGCAGTGACGGACAGGGGGCTTCTGAAGCTTTCTTT. It encodes CASSDGQGASEAFF. V is TRBV6-1 and J is TRBJ1-1, with 11 bases lining up with TRBD1. With 3 bases clipped from V and 6 bases from J, the junction kept 3 bases outside the gene matches. Germline values: CDR1 MNHNS, CDR2 SASEGT. The CDR3 loop spans 14 amino acids.

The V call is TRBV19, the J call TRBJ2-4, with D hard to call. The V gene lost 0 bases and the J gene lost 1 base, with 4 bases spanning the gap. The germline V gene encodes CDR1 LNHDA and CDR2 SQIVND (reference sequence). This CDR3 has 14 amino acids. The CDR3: CASSIEKAKNIQYF. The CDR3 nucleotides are TGTGCCAGTAGTATAGAGAAGGCCAAAAACATTCAGTACTTC. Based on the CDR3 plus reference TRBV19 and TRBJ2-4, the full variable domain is DGGITQSPKYLFRKEGQNVTLSCEQNLNHDAMYWYRQDPGQGLRLIYYSQIVNDFQKGDIAEGYSVSREKKESFPLTVTSAQKNPTAFYLCASSIEKAKNIQYFGAGTRLSVL.

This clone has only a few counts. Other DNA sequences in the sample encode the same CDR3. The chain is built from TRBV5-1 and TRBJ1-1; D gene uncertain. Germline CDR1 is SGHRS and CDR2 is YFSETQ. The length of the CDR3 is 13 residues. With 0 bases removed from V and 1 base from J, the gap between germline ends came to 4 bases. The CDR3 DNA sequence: TGCGCCAGCAGCTTGGGGGAGAACACTGAAGCTTTCTTT. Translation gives CASSLGENTEAFF.